Presented here are 9 T cell receptor beta chains from one specimen sequenced in a study of radiation and T cells in renal cell carcinoma. Time point defined: blood 4 weeks post-SBRT, at nephrectomy. Documented treatment: 15 Gy SBRT to primary tumor, nephrectomy 4 weeks later. TCRdb's table, derived via immunoSEQ multiplex PCR, lists solely in-frame clones and lacks some. The table has 50,000 to 65,000 clones, over 65% seen once; the top ten hold over 5.5%. This material consisted of blood, taken from a patient whose treatment included radiotherapy and nephrectomy. These receptors all stem from a man aged 55 to 70 with renal cell carcinoma.

This rearrangement joins TRBV18 to TRBJ1-6; D not certain. Germline loops: CDR1 KGHSH, CDR2 LQKENI. The CDR3 runs to 14 residues. Trimming took 1 base from V and 8 from J, leaving 9 bases between them. CDR3 sequence: CASSPLGFHSPLHF. The CDR3 nucleotides are TGTGCCAGCTCACCACTGGGTTTCCATTCACCCCTCCACTTT.

The V gene is TRBV4-1, the J gene TRBJ2-1, with 10 bases that match TRBD2. Germline assignment: CDR1 MGHRA and CDR2 YSYEKL. Trimming took 1 base from V and 0 from J; bases not matched to a gene: 6. The CDR3 has 18 residues. Here the CDR3 DNA reads TGCGCCAGCAGCCAAGCCCTAGCGGGAGATATCTCCTACAATGAGCAGTTCTTC. It is translated as CASSQALAGDISYNEQFF.

This clone was detected a few times. The V gene is TRBV19, the J gene TRBJ1-1; D unclear. The CDR3 is made up of 13 amino acids. Trimming left V 8 bases short and J 1 base short, with 11 bases between. The germline gives CDR1 LNHDA, CDR2 SQIVND (reference sequence). The CDR3 here is CASSTAPNTEAFF. In nucleotides, the CDR3 is TGTGCCAGTTCTACAGCTCCGAACACTGAAGCTTTCTTT.

The chain has TRBV4-1 and TRBJ1-4; TRBD1 matches at 8 bases. Trimming removed 1 base from V and 12 bases from J; junction bases left unmatched: 7. The CDR3 has 14 residues. Germline V lookup: CDR1 MGHRA, CDR2 YSYEKL. The CDR3 region has the DNA TGCGCCAGCAGCCAAGGGACAGGGTTTATGGAACTGTTTTTT. This encodes CASSQGTGFMELFF.

The rearrangement joins TRBV9 to TRBJ1-2, with D uncertain. This CDR3 has 13 residues. V was pared by 0 bases and J by 4 bases, with 7 bases between. CDR1 and CDR2 from the germline V gene are SGDLS and YYNGEE. The CDR3: CASSVVLGYGYTF. Written as DNA, the CDR3 is TGTGCCAGCAGCGTAGTCCTGGGCTATGGCTACACCTTC.

In nucleotides, the CDR3 is TGCGCCAGCACCACCCGCCCTCGCGGGAACACTGAAGCTTTCTTT. Encoded protein: CASTTRPRGNTEAFF. The rearrangement links TRBV23-1 to TRBJ1-1; no firm D call. TRBV23-1 counts as an open reading frame of uncertain function. The CDR3 spans 15 residues. Trimming pared 7 bases from V and 1 base from J, leaving 16 bases between.

V and J are TRBV18 and TRBJ1-2; D gene uncertain. The CDR3 runs to 14 residues. V was shortened by 0 bases and J by 4 bases, with 9 bases between the two germline ends. Germline-derived CDR1 and CDR2 are KGHSH and LQKENI. The chain's CDR3 is CASSPPDRVYGYTF. In DNA, the CDR3 is TGTGCCAGCTCACCACCGGATAGGGTCTATGGCTACACCTTC.

V and J are TRBV2 and TRBJ1-2, with TRBD1 as a possible D gene (5 bases). Deletions cut 0 bases from V and 2 bases from J, with 16 bases between. This CDR3 is built from 17 residues. Germline lookup yields CDR1 SNHLY and CDR2 FYNNEI. The CDR3 DNA reads as TGTGCCAGCAGTGAAGCGTTTCGACAGTCGAGGAACTATGGCTACACCTTC. Protein product: CASSEAFRQSRNYGYTF.

The chain has TRBV19 and TRBJ1-5, with D possibly TRBD1 on 5 matching bases. The CDR3 is made up of 17 amino acids. V dropped 5 bases and J dropped 2 bases, with 19 bases sitting between them. Germline V lookup: CDR1 LNHDA, CDR2 SQIVND (reference sequence). This CDR3 reads CASSAPMGRGGNQPQHF. The DNA for the CDR3 is TGTGCCAGTAGTGCCCCTATGGGACGGGGAGGCAATCAGCCCCAGCATTTT. The full variable domain, completed using reference TRBV19 and TRBJ1-5, is DGGITQSPKYLFRKEGQNVTLSCEQNLNHDAMYWYRQDPGQGLRLIYYSQIVNDFQKGDIAEGYSVSREKKESFPLTVTSAQKNPTAFYLCASSAPMGRGGNQPQHFGDGTRLSIL.